The clone carrying this T cell receptor (beta chain) was seen a handful of times. A junction end diverges from the germline sequence, so it may reflect a read error. This entry is derived from a study of cytomegalovirus exposure and HLA in healthy donors. Each donor was nominally healthy when sampled (though unrecorded immune exposures were likely). The CDR3 spans 15 residues. Germline lookup yields CDR1 SGHDT and CDR2 YYEEEE. Use of 60 Vbeta and 13 Jbeta primers characterized the PCR. TCRdb keeps only in-frame clones here, not all; method: immunoSEQ multiplex PCR. The sample includes approximately 80,000 clones, 65% to 75% of them seen just once.

The TCR sequence derives from a man aged 55 to 70 in good health and CMV-seronegative. The gene calls are TRBV5-6 and TRBJ1-1; possibly TRBD1 for D (5 bases). The source material was PBMCs. DNA for the CDR3: TGCGCCAGCAGCCAAAACGACAGAAGGGACACTGAAGCTTTCTTT. It specifies CASSQNDRRDTEAFF.